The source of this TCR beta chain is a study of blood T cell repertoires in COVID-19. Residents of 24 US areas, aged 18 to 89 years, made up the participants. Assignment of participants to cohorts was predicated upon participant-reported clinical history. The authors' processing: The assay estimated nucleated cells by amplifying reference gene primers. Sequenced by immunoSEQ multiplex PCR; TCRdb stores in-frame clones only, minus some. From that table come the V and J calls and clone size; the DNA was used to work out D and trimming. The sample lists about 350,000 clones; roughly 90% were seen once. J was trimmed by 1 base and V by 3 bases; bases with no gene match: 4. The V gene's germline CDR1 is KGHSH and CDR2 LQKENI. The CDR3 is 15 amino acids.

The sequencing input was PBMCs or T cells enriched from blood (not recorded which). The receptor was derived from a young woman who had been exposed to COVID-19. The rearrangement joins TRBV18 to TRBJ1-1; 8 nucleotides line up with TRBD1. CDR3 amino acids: CASSPGQVPNTEAFF. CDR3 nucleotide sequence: TGTGCCAGCTCACCGGGACAGGTTCCGAACACTGAAGCTTTCTTT. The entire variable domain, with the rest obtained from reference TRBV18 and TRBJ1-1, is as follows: NAGVMQNPRHLVRRRGQEARLRCSPMKGHSHVYWYRQLPEEGLKFMVYLQKENIIDESGMPKERFSAEFPKEGPSILRIQQVVRGDSAAYFCASSPGQVPNTEAFFGQGTRLTVV.